The 23 T cell receptor beta chains given below trace back to one sample, sequenced in a study of human versus mouse CDR3 diversity and MHC coevolution (dated by TCRdb to the late 2010s). Library preparation used the immunoSEQ multiplex PCR assay. What TCRdb holds here is the immuneACCESS table cut down to in-frame rearrangements. Part of the clones is not present; checked against another copy, under half of the missing clones reflect an unresolved V gene, and the others are unexplained. This sample comprises around 77,000 clones, about 90% of them detected only once. Jointly, the top ten make up roughly 0.16% of the sample. Sequencing was carried out using naive CD4+ T cells from blood. Interpreted using the paper, the cell subset or site label stands for: CD45RO-negative CD62L-positive naive CD4 T cells. These receptors all stem from a person aged 30-69 years in good health.

CDR3 nucleotide sequence: TGTGCCAGCAGCCCCGGGGGAGCCAAAAACATTCAGTACTTC. As protein: CASSPGGAKNIQYF. J is TRBJ2-4 and V is TRBV11-2; possibly TRBD2 for D (6 bases). The CDR3 is 14 residues long. CDR1 and CDR2 from the germline V gene are SGHAT and FQNNGV. The germline V and J ends were trimmed by 5 bases and 0 bases, with 8 bases remaining between them.

The chain combines TRBV5-1 with TRBJ2-1, with 9 bases fitting TRBD2. The CDR3 is 14 amino acids. Germline V gene sequence: CDR1 SGHRS, CDR2 YFSETQ. J was trimmed by 6 bases and V by 7 bases; bases with no gene match: 8. Written as DNA, the CDR3 is TGCGCCAGCTCAATAGCGGGAGACCCCAATGAGCAGTTCTTC. It translates to CASSIAGDPNEQFF.

V and J are TRBV28 and TRBJ1-1; 8 bases align to TRBD1. V lost 6 bases and J lost 4; bases outside the gene matches: 10. In germline, CDR1 is MDHEN, CDR2 SYDVKM. The CDR3 sequence is 15 residues long. Here the CDR3 DNA reads TGTGCCAGCAGACAGACAGGGGCCAGGGGCACTGAAGCTTTCTTT. Translation: CASRQTGARGTEAFF.

The rearrangement uses TRBV2 and TRBJ2-2, with a possible D match to TRBD2 (5 bases). Germline V CDR1 and CDR2: SNHLY, FYNNEI. Trimming removed 7 bases at V and 4 bases at J, with 10 bases between. CDR3 length: 13 residues. This CDR3 reads CASTLDFTGELFF. The CDR3 nucleotides are TGTGCCAGCACCTTGGACTTCACCGGGGAGCTGTTTTTT.

The V call is TRBV7-9, the J call TRBJ2-5; D is perhaps TRBD2 (6 bases). With 1 base removed from V and 4 bases from J, the gap between germline ends came to 13 bases. Germline V gene lookup returns CDR1 SEHNR and CDR2 FQNEAQ (reference sequence). The CDR3 has 15 amino acids. Here the CDR3 reads CASSLGSSDGETQYF. The CDR3 DNA reads TGTGCCAGCAGCTTAGGGTCTAGCGACGGAGAGACCCAGTACTTC.

This clone was observed once. The J gene is TRBJ2-2, the V gene TRBV30; 13 positions match TRBD2. The CDR3 runs to 14 residues. V shed 3 bases and J 7 bases; nucleotides not matched to a gene: 2. Germline V gene data show CDR1 as GTSNPN and CDR2 as SVGIG (reference sequence). The CDR3 sequence: CAWRLAGGIGELFF. In DNA, the CDR3 is TGTGCCTGGAGACTAGCGGGAGGGATCGGGGAGCTGTTTTTT.

The chain recombines TRBV7-3 with TRBJ2-3; 9 nucleotides match TRBD2. This CDR3 is built from 19 residues. Germline V lookup: CDR1 SGHTA, CDR2 FQGTGA. The V and J ends lost 6 bases and 2 bases, in that order; junction bases with no gene match: 18. The CDR3 protein is CASRREAGGRIGLTDTQYF. The CDR3 DNA sequence: TGTGCCAGCAGACGCGAGGCGGGGGGGCGAATTGGACTCACAGATACGCAGTATTTT.

V is TRBV6-6 and J is TRBJ2-7; the D is unclear. Trimming left V 2 bases short and J 0 bases short, with 11 bases between. Per germline, CDR1 MNHNY and CDR2 SVGAGI (reference sequence). The CDR3 runs 15 residues. The CDR3 DNA follows: TGTGCCAGCAGTTACGGTGGCGGAACCTCCTACGAGCAGTACTTC. It translates to CASSYGGGTSYEQYF.

V gene TRBV19 combines with J gene TRBJ2-5; D is perhaps TRBD2 (6 bases). CDR1 and CDR2 from the germline V gene are LNHDA and SQIVND (reference sequence). The CDR3 length is 14 residues. V was cut by 10 bases and J by 4 bases, with 19 bases left in between. CDR3 nucleotides: TGTGCCACCGGCGGGCAGGGACTCGGAGAGACCCAGTACTTC. Translated, it gives CATGGQGLGETQYF.

The CDR3 loop reads CASRLDRDQPQHF. The CDR3 region has the DNA TGTGCCAGCAGATTGGACAGGGATCAGCCCCAGCATTTT. The genes are TRBV6-5 and TRBJ1-5; TRBD1 agrees at 8 bases. Trimming removed 6 bases from V and 5 bases from J; junction bases left unmatched: 3. This CDR3 has 13 amino acids. Looked up from germline, CDR1 is MNHEY and CDR2 is SVGAGI.

This chain connects TRBV5-1 to TRBJ2-2; 7 bases are a match to TRBD1. V dropped 7 bases and J dropped 7; count of bases not matched to a gene: 13. CDR3 length: 15 amino acids. The V gene's germline CDR1 is SGHRS and CDR2 YFSETQ. The CDR3 nucleotides read TGCGCCAGCGGACCCGGGACAGATTTACTCGGGGAGCTGTTTTTT. Its protein product is CASGPGTDLLGELFF.

CDR3 nucleotides: TGTGCCAGCACTCTCGCAGGGGCGGGCTACGAGCAGTACTTC. Translation gives CASTLAGAGYEQYF. This chain connects TRBV28 to TRBJ2-7; tentative D call: TRBD1 (6 bases). Looked up from germline, CDR1 is MDHEN and CDR2 is SYDVKM. This CDR3 is built from 14 residues. V was cut by 7 bases and J by 3 bases, with 16 bases left in between.

This clone was observed once. The V call is TRBV29-1, the J call TRBJ1-5; TRBD1 aligns across 8 bases. Germline lookup yields CDR1 SQVTM and CDR2 ANQGSEA. The CDR3 loop spans 13 amino acids. Trimming removed 6 bases from V and 2 bases from J; junction bases left unmatched: 3. The CDR3 loop is CSVGQGRNQPQHF. In DNA, the CDR3 is TGCAGCGTAGGACAGGGACGCAATCAGCCCCAGCATTTT.

The chain joins TRBV7-9 to TRBJ2-7, with TRBD1 as a possible D gene (5 bases). This CDR3 is built from 14 residues. Trimming shortened V by 4 bases and J by 0 bases, and 10 bases separated the two germline ends. Germline V gene lookup returns CDR1 SEHNR and CDR2 FQNEAQ (reference sequence). The CDR3: CASSSWGSSYEQYF. The CDR3 region has the DNA TGTGCCAGCAGCTCCTGGGGCAGCTCCTACGAGCAGTACTTC.

This chain joins TRBV7-2 and TRBJ2-1; 9 bases map to TRBD2. V shed 7 bases and J 0 bases; nucleotides not matched to a gene: 10. This CDR3 comprises 17 residues. Germline lookup yields CDR1 SGHTA and CDR2 FQGNSA. CDR3 loop: CASNLRLAVSSYNEQFF. The CDR3 DNA reads as TGTGCCAGCAACCTTAGACTAGCGGTGAGCTCCTACAATGAGCAGTTCTTC.

J is TRBJ1-2 and V is TRBV9; no reliable D call. The germline gives CDR1 SGDLS, CDR2 YYNGEE. The ends were cut back, 3 bases at V and 4 bases at J, with 10 bases in the middle. The CDR3 contains 13 residues. CDR3 DNA sequence: TGTGCCAGCAGCGCGTCGTCGGGCTATGGCTACACCTTC. Translation gives CASSASSGYGYTF.

The chain carries TRBV2 and TRBJ2-3; 10 bases line up with TRBD2. CDR3 size: 15 residues. After removal of 2 bases from V and 2 bases from J, the junction contained 1 base not matched to a gene. Germline V gene sequence: CDR1 SNHLY, CDR2 FYNNEI. The CDR3 DNA follows: TGTGCCAGCAGTGAACTAGCGGGGGTCACAGATACGCAGTATTTT. Its translation: CASSELAGVTDTQYF.

As concerns this clone: At one end, the junction sequence differs from germline, possibly due to a read error. This sequence joins TRBV4-1 and TRBJ1-6; TRBD1 agrees at 7 bases. Germline CDR1 is MGHRA and CDR2 is YSYEKL. This CDR3 is built from 16 residues. CDR3 sequence: CASSPSGQAYNSPLHF. Here the CDR3 DNA reads TGTGCCAGCAGCCCCTCAGGACAGGCCTATAATTCACCCCTCCACTTT.

The chain uses TRBV18 and TRBJ2-7; 8 bases map to TRBD1. The CDR3 consists of 17 residues. Per the germline V gene, CDR1 is KGHSH and CDR2 is LQKENI. The V gene end was trimmed by 3 bases and the J gene end by 2 bases; junction bases not matched to a gene: 12. CDR3 loop: CASSPAGGAGTPYEQYF. The CDR3 region has the DNA TGTGCCAGCTCACCGGCAGGGGGCGCGGGAACACCCTACGAGCAGTACTTC.

Comments on this clone: A junction end diverges from the germline sequence, so it may reflect a read error. In DNA form, the CDR3 reads TGTGCCAGTAGCCTAGGACTAAACAGCGGGGAGCTGTTTTTT. Protein product: CASSLGLNSGELFF. The chain recombines TRBV19 with TRBJ2-2; possibly TRBD2 for D (6 bases). The CDR3 has 14 amino acids. CDR1 LNHDA and CDR2 SQIVND come from the germline V gene (reference sequence).

This clone was recorded only once. This chain joins TRBV27 and TRBJ2-7; TRBD2 is a possible D gene (5 bases). CDR1 is MNHEY and CDR2 is SMNVEV in the germline V gene (reference sequence). Trimming stripped 6 bases from V and 5 bases from J, with 11 bases between. The CDR3 length is 12 residues. The CDR3 region is CASSRGWNEQYF. CDR3 DNA sequence: TGTGCCAGCAGCAGAGGGTGGAACGAGCAGTACTTC.

The chain links TRBV6-1 to TRBJ2-3, with 11 bases that match TRBD2. This CDR3 is 16 amino acids long. Per the germline V gene, CDR1 is MNHNS and CDR2 is SASEGT. Trimming removed 2 bases from V and 7 bases from J; junction bases left unmatched: 8. CDR3 protein: CASSEIQLAGEYTQYF. The CDR3, as DNA: TGTGCCAGCAGTGAAATCCAACTAGCGGGAGAGTATACGCAGTATTTT.

The chain combines TRBV5-1 with TRBJ1-1, with TRBD1 matching 8 bases. The CDR3 totals 16 residues. V was pared by 1 base and J by 1 base, with 6 bases of the junction left unmatched. The germline gives CDR1 SGHRS, CDR2 YFSETQ. This chain's CDR3 is CASSLRAGTGNTEAFF. The CDR3 DNA follows: TGCGCCAGCAGCTTGCGGGCCGGGACAGGGAACACTGAAGCTTTCTTT.